The 32 T cell receptor beta chains reported below all come from one sample, sequenced in a study of shared clonotypes between healthy human individuals. Clones were read by immunoSEQ multiplex PCR, and TCRdb kept only the in-frame ones, dropping some. This sample has 1,500,000 or so clones, with approximately 96% found just once. The sample taken for sequencing was naive CD4+ T cells sorted from blood. The subset denotes: CD45RA+ positively selected. All receptors derive from a young man in good health.

The chain is built from TRBV9 and TRBJ2-5; 11 nucleotides align to TRBD2. With V trimmed by 0 bases and J by 1 base, 5 bases remained unmatched. This CDR3 region has 17 residues. Germline V gene lookup returns CDR1 SGDLS and CDR2 YYNGEE. As DNA, the CDR3 is TGTGCCAGCAGCGTAGGGCTAGCGGGAGGAGCCCAAGAGACCCAGTACTTC. It is translated as CASSVGLAGGAQETQYF.

This clone was counted a few times. V and J are TRBV28 and TRBJ2-7, with D possibly being TRBD2 (6 bases). Per the germline V gene, CDR1 is MDHEN and CDR2 is SYDVKM. The V gene lost 11 bases and the J gene lost 6 bases, with 20 bases spanning the gap. This CDR3 contains 13 residues. The chain's CDR3 is CASRGVGMGEQYF. The CDR3 DNA is TGTGCCTCACGCGGGGTAGGTATGGGCGAGCAGTACTTC. The full variable domain, in which reference TRBV28 and TRBJ2-7 provide the parts outside the CDR3, is DVKVTQSSRYLVKRTGEKVFLECVQDMDHENMFWYRQDPGLGLRLIYFSYDVKMKEKGDIPEGYSVSREKKERFSLILESASTNQTSMYLCASRGVGMGEQYFGPGTRLTVT.

The V gene is TRBV5-1, the J gene TRBJ1-2; D may be TRBD1 (5 bases). The CDR3 spans 18 residues. The V end was cut by 8 bases, the J end by 2 bases, with 28 bases between. Germline values: CDR1 SGHRS, CDR2 YFSETQ. The CDR3 DNA follows: TGCGCCAGTTCGCATCCCTTTAAGAGATGGGGGGGAAACTATGGCTACACCTTC. It is translated as CASSHPFKRWGGNYGYTF.

The chain is built from TRBV18 and TRBJ2-7; D is ambiguous. V was shortened by 3 bases and J by 2 bases, with 11 bases between the two germline ends. Per the germline V gene, CDR1 is KGHSH and CDR2 is LQKENI. This CDR3 has 14 residues. The CDR3 nucleotides read TGTGCCAGCTCACCGTTTCCCCCCCCCTACGAGCAGTACTTC. It is translated as CASSPFPPPYEQYF.

The chain employs TRBV4-1 and TRBJ2-7, with D maybe TRBD2 (6 bases). Germline CDR1 is MGHRA and CDR2 is YSYEKL. V was clipped by 4 bases and J by 4 bases, with 29 bases between them. CDR3 size: 19 residues. CDR3 bases: TGCGCCAGCAGCCCCCTAGTGGTGGATCGGGTAGCGGACTCTTACGAGCAGTACTTC. Protein sequence: CASSPLVVDRVADSYEQYF.

This clone was detected once. This chain connects TRBV7-9 to TRBJ2-1; D tentatively reads TRBD1 or TRBD2 (5 bases each). This CDR3 is 12 amino acids long. CDR1 and CDR2 from the germline V gene are SEHNR and FQNEAQ (reference sequence). V lost 5 bases, J lost 7 bases, and 9 bases lay in between. CDR3 nucleotide sequence: TGTGCCAGCAGCCTGGGGGTAAATGAGCAGTTCTTC. Amino acids: CASSLGVNEQFF.

The gene calls are TRBV18 and TRBJ2-1; TRBD2 matches 10 bases. The germline V gene has CDR1 KGHSH and CDR2 LQKENI. This CDR3 is built from 17 residues. V shed 6 bases, J shed 6 bases, and the junction held 14 bases outside the gene matches. CDR3 region: CASSSGLAGEIGNEQFF. The CDR3 DNA reads as TGTGCCAGCTCCTCAGGTCTAGCGGGAGAGATCGGCAATGAGCAGTTCTTC.

V is TRBV18 and J is TRBJ2-7, with D unclear. The CDR3 is 15 residues long. The germline V and J ends were trimmed by 0 bases and 5 bases, with 14 bases remaining between them. CDR1 and CDR2 (germline): KGHSH, LQKENI. The CDR3 nucleotides are TGTGCCAGCTCACCACCGTCGAGACCATCTGACGAGCAGTACTTC. This gives the protein CASSPPSRPSDEQYF.

This chain joins TRBV6-1 and TRBJ2-3; TRBD1 aligns across 7 bases. The CDR3 spans 14 residues. Trimming cost V 3 bases and J 2 bases; bases outside gene matches: 2. CDR1 is MNHNS, CDR2 SASEGT, per germline. In DNA, the CDR3 is TGTGCCAGCAGTGATGGACAGGTCACAGATACGCAGTATTTT. Protein product: CASSDGQVTDTQYF.

The chain combines TRBV11-2 with TRBJ1-5; D ambiguous. The CDR3 is 14 residues long. The V end was cut by 1 base, the J end by 3 bases, with 7 bases between. The germline V gene encodes CDR1 SGHAT and CDR2 FQNNGV. CDR3 DNA sequence: TGTGCCAGCAGCTTAGGGGCCGACAATCAGCCCCAGCATTTT. As protein: CASSLGADNQPQHF.

The chain carries TRBV14 and TRBJ2-7, with 10 bases fitting TRBD2. After removal of 1 base from V and 7 bases from J, the junction contained 7 bases not matched to a gene. Germline CDR1 is SGHDN and CDR2 is FVKESK. The CDR3 has 15 residues. CDR3 nucleotides: TGTGCCAGCAGCCAAGGCCGCGGGACTAGCGATGAGCAGTACTTC. It specifies CASSQGRGTSDEQYF.

The sample holds one count of this clone. Within the sample, other DNA sequences also encode this same CDR3. The rearrangement uses TRBV7-3 and TRBJ1-2, with D hard to call. The CDR3 spans 13 residues. V gave up 5 bases and J gave up 2 bases, with 9 bases separating them. Germline CDR1 SGHTA, CDR2 FQGTGA. CDR3 amino acids: CASSPGPNYGYTF. The CDR3, as DNA: TGTGCCAGCAGCCCCGGACCGAACTATGGCTACACCTTC.

The chain employs TRBV5-1 and TRBJ1-1; perhaps TRBD1 as D (6 bases). The CDR3 is 15 amino acids. The germline CDR1 and CDR2 sequences are SGHRS and YFSETQ. V was pared by 4 bases and J by 1 base, with 14 bases between. The CDR3 region is CASSAGRGGNTEAFF. The CDR3 nucleotides are TGCGCCAGCAGCGCGGGCAGGGGAGGGAACACTGAAGCTTTCTTT.

The V gene is TRBV7-8, the J gene TRBJ2-7; perhaps TRBD2 as D (5 bases). Trimming shortened V by 2 bases and J by 0 bases, and 8 bases separated the two germline ends. CDR1 and CDR2 from the germline V gene are SGHVS and FQNEAQ. The CDR3 extends over 14 amino acids. This CDR3 reads CASSLTGYSYEQYF. The DNA for the CDR3 is TGTGCCAGCAGCTTAACGGGGTACTCCTACGAGCAGTACTTC.

The chain links TRBV30 to TRBJ1-3; TRBD1 might be the D (5 bases). The CDR3 has 14 residues. The V end was cut by 4 bases, the J end by 0 bases, with 10 bases between. The germline V gene has CDR1 GTSNPN and CDR2 SVGIG (reference sequence). In DNA, the CDR3 is TGTGCCTGGACGGGACTGAGCTCTGGAAACACCATATATTTT. Its translation is CAWTGLSSGNTIYF.

This chain joins TRBV18 and TRBJ1-2; D perhaps matches TRBD1 (5 bases). The CDR3 loop spans 12 amino acids. Between the trimmed V and J ends, which lost 6 bases and 2 bases, there was a span of 7 bases. Per germline, CDR1 KGHSH and CDR2 LQKENI. In DNA, the CDR3 is TGTGCCAGCTCGCAGGGCAACTATGGCTACACCTTC. Residues: CASSQGNYGYTF.

This rearrangement joins TRBV29-1 to TRBJ2-7; D possibly corresponds to TRBD2 (5 bases). Germline V lookup: CDR1 SQVTM, CDR2 ANQGSEA. The length of the CDR3 is 13 residues. The V end was cut by 6 bases, the J end by 6 bases, with 18 bases between. The CDR3 nucleotides read TGCAGCGTCCAGCGGAGTGGGCCGGGCGAGCAGTACTTC. The encoded protein is CSVQRSGPGEQYF.

The CDR3 nucleotides are TGTGCCAGCTCAGGGCTTTTCGCGAACACCGGGGAGCTGTTTTTT. Its translation: CASSGLFANTGELFF. The chain recombines TRBV18 with TRBJ2-2; D remains ambiguous. The CDR3 has 15 amino acids. The germline V gene encodes CDR1 KGHSH and CDR2 LQKENI. Trimming stripped 5 bases from V and 0 bases from J, with 10 bases between. Full variable domain (outside the CDR3, taken from reference TRBV18 and TRBJ2-2): NAGVMQNPRHLVRRRGQEARLRCSPMKGHSHVYWYRQLPEEGLKFMVYLQKENIIDESGMPKERFSAEFPKEGPSILRIQQVVRGDSAAYFCASSGLFANTGELFFGEGSRLTVL.

V and J are TRBV2 and TRBJ2-1; TRBD2 agrees at 9 bases. V was clipped by 6 bases and J by 7 bases; unmatched bases: 10. The CDR3 runs 15 residues. Germline CDR1 SNHLY, CDR2 FYNNEI. The CDR3 here is CASRKGSGSHNEQFF. CDR3 nucleotides: TGTGCCAGCAGGAAGGGTAGCGGGAGTCATAATGAGCAGTTCTTC.

The rearrangement links TRBV11-2 to TRBJ2-3; tentative D call: TRBD2 (5 bases). V was clipped by 5 bases and J by 2 bases, with 20 bases between them. The CDR3 runs to 17 residues. CDR1 SGHAT and CDR2 FQNNGV come from the germline V gene. CDR3 sequence reads: CASSKMWRGSFTDTQYF. The CDR3 DNA is TGTGCCAGCAGCAAAATGTGGAGAGGGAGCTTCACAGATACGCAGTATTTT.

V gene TRBV19 combines with J gene TRBJ1-5; 8 bases line up with TRBD1. This CDR3 is built from 13 residues. The V segment lost 5 bases and the J segment 7 bases; nucleotides outside the gene matches: 4. The germline V gene has CDR1 LNHDA and CDR2 SQIVND (reference sequence). Here the CDR3 reads CASSGQGWQPQHF. Written as DNA, the CDR3 is TGTGCCAGTAGTGGACAGGGTTGGCAGCCCCAGCATTTT.

This chain links TRBV27 with TRBJ2-5, with D perhaps TRBD1 or TRBD2 (5 bases each). CDR3 size: 11 residues. Trimming removed 8 bases from V and 9 bases from J, with 13 bases in between. Per germline, CDR1 MNHEY and CDR2 SMNVEV (reference sequence). The CDR3 DNA sequence: TGTGCCAGCGGCCCCCGAGGGGCCCAGTACTTC. Translation gives CASGPRGAQYF.

This clone was detected once. The CDR3 DNA reads TGTGCCATCAAGGGGGGCCGAAATGAGCAGTTCTTC. This codes for CAIKGGRNEQFF. V gene TRBV10-3 combines with J gene TRBJ2-1; perhaps D is TRBD1 or TRBD2 (6 bases each). From germline, CDR1 is ENHRY and CDR2 SYGVKD. V lost 7 bases, J lost 7 bases, and 11 bases lay in between. The CDR3 consists of 12 residues.

V and J are TRBV4-1 and TRBJ1-3, with a weak D call TRBD1 (6 bases). Per germline, CDR1 MGHRA and CDR2 YSYEKL. The CDR3 has 17 residues. Trimming shortened V by 1 base and J by 0 bases, and 13 bases separated the two germline ends. CDR3 in amino acids: CASSQGLRQDSGNTIYF. CDR3 DNA sequence: TGCGCCAGCAGCCAAGGTCTCCGACAGGACTCTGGAAACACCATATATTTT.

CDR3 sequence reads: CASSTMWGRDEKLFF. The CDR3 bases are TGTGCCAGCAGCACAATGTGGGGGCGGGACGAAAAACTGTTTTTT. The chain recombines TRBV6-1 with TRBJ1-4, with D tentatively TRBD1 (6 bases). Per germline, CDR1 MNHNS and CDR2 SASEGT. V was pared by 6 bases and J by 8 bases, with 19 bases between. The CDR3 spans 15 residues.

CDR3 in amino acids: CASSDPPGTGELFF. The CDR3 DNA reads as TGTGCCAGCAGCGACCCTCCGGGGACCGGGGAGCTGTTTTTT. This chain uses TRBV6-6 with TRBJ2-2, with a weak D call TRBD2 (5 bases). Trimming left V 6 bases short and J 5 bases short, with 13 bases between. The V gene's germline CDR1 is MNHNY and CDR2 SVGAGI (reference sequence). This CDR3 has 14 amino acids.

V and J are TRBV18 and TRBJ2-6; 11 bases are a match to TRBD1. With V trimmed by 0 bases and J by 0 bases, 7 bases remained unmatched. Germline V CDR1 and CDR2: KGHSH, LQKENI. This CDR3 contains 20 residues. CDR3 sequence: CASSPPFQDRGLSGANVLTF. The CDR3 DNA is TGTGCCAGCTCACCACCGTTTCAGGACAGGGGGCTCTCTGGGGCCAACGTCCTGACTTTC.

This clone was observed a single time. V is TRBV7-8 and J is TRBJ1-2; unclear D gene. The CDR3 has 12 amino acids. Trimming shortened V by 2 bases and J by 2 bases, and 3 bases separated the two germline ends. From germline, CDR1 is SGHVS and CDR2 FQNEAQ. Written as DNA, the CDR3 is TGTGCCAGCAGCTTATGGAACTATGGCTACACCTTC. Translated: CASSLWNYGYTF.

The J gene is TRBJ2-2, the V gene TRBV18; possible D gene TRBD2, 6 bases. The CDR3 has 16 residues. Trimming removed 4 bases from V and 2 bases from J, with 14 bases in between. CDR1 is KGHSH and CDR2 is LQKENI in the germline V gene. CDR3 nucleotide sequence: TGTGCCAGCTCACAACTCGGGACTCCAAACACCGGGGAGCTGTTTTTT. It yields the protein CASSQLGTPNTGELFF. Looking up the rest from reference TRBV18 and TRBJ2-2 gives the full variable domain: NAGVMQNPRHLVRRRGQEARLRCSPMKGHSHVYWYRQLPEEGLKFMVYLQKENIIDESGMPKERFSAEFPKEGPSILRIQQVVRGDSAAYFCASSQLGTPNTGELFFGEGSRLTVL.

The chain carries TRBV9 and TRBJ2-3; 16 nucleotides line up with TRBD2. The CDR3 is 17 amino acids. Germline V gene lookup returns CDR1 SGDLS and CDR2 YYNGEE. V shed 4 bases and J 6 bases; nucleotides not matched to a gene: 8. In DNA, the CDR3 is TGTGCCAGCAGCTCCTGGGGACTAGCGGGAGGGCCGGATACGCAGTATTTT. Translation: CASSSWGLAGGPDTQYF.

This sequence joins TRBV29-1 and TRBJ1-1, with D maybe TRBD1 (6 bases). CDR3 length equals 15 residues. Germline CDR1 is SQVTM and CDR2 is ANQGSEA. The V end lost 1 base, the J end lost 4 bases, and 16 bases lay between the germline ends. CDR3 region: CSVEVRGKAATEAFF. The CDR3 DNA reads as TGCAGCGTTGAAGTAAGGGGGAAGGCAGCCACTGAAGCTTTCTTT.

The V call is TRBV9, the J call TRBJ1-4, with TRBD1 matching over 8 bases. The CDR3 spans 14 residues. CDR1 and CDR2 from the germline V gene are SGDLS and YYNGEE. The V gene end was trimmed by 4 bases and the J gene end by 7 bases; junction bases not matched to a gene: 6. The CDR3: CASSSHRGSEKLFF. For the CDR3, the DNA is TGTGCCAGCAGCTCACACAGGGGGAGTGAAAAACTGTTTTTT. The complete variable domain, with remaining parts taken from reference TRBV9 and TRBJ1-4, reads DSGVTQTPKHLITATGQRVTLRCSPRSGDLSVYWYQQSLDQGLQFLIQYYNGEERAKGNILERFSAQQFPDLHSELNLSSLELGDSALYFCASSSHRGSEKLFFGSGTQLSVL.